The 17 T cell receptor beta chains reported below all come from one sample, sequenced in a study of cytomegalovirus exposure and HLA in healthy donors (dated by TCRdb to the late 2010s). The library was prepared using the immunoSEQ multiplex PCR assay. A mixture of 60 forward primers for TCR Vbeta segments and 13 reverse primers for TCR Jbeta segments was used in the multiplex PCR. Sourced from immuneACCESS, this table was stored by TCRdb with only in-frame sequences that have V and J called. A share of the clones is absent; for the studies checked, an unresolved V gene accounts for under half, and the remainder has no known explanation. The sample table lists 150,000 to 200,000 clones, 65% to 85% of them with a count of one. Jointly, the top ten make up approximately 1.5% of the sample. The sequenced sample consisted of PBMCs. The receptors stem from a woman in her late teens or twenties in good health and CMV-seronegative.

The chain recombines TRBV18 with TRBJ2-3; unclear D gene. The V end was cut by 3 bases, the J end by 5 bases, with 6 bases between. CDR1 is KGHSH, CDR2 LQKENI, per germline. The CDR3 is made up of 12 amino acids. The CDR3 sequence: CASSPPGDTQYF. CDR3 sequence (DNA): TGTGCCAGCTCACCCCCGGGAGATACGCAGTATTTT.

The rearrangement links TRBV6-5 to TRBJ1-1; D is undetermined. The CDR3 totals 14 residues. From germline, CDR1 is MNHEY and CDR2 SVGAGI. With 6 bases removed from V and 1 base from J, the gap between germline ends came to 12 bases. CDR3 DNA sequence: TGTGCCAGCAGCCCTAGGGAGGCGAACACTGAAGCTTTCTTT. Protein sequence: CASSPREANTEAFF.

This clone was seen more than once but under ten times. Additional DNA sequences in this sample encode the identical CDR3. The chain has TRBV27 and TRBJ2-4; D might be TRBD2 (7 bases). Germline V gene sequence: CDR1 MNHEY, CDR2 SMNVEV (reference sequence). The germline V and J ends were trimmed by 0 bases and 2 bases, with 17 bases remaining between them. CDR3 size: 18 residues. CDR3 nucleotide sequence: TGTGCCAGCAGTTTATCGTTCGGGGGGCAGAAGACCAAAAACATTCAGTACTTC. It encodes CASSLSFGGQKTKNIQYF.

This chain connects TRBV11-2 to TRBJ1-3; TRBD1 might be the D (5 bases). The germline gives CDR1 SGHAT, CDR2 FQNNGV. Trimming shortened V by 1 base and J by 0 bases, and 10 bases separated the two germline ends. CDR3 size: 16 residues. The CDR3 bases are TGTGCCAGCAGCTTAGGACAGATATTCTCTGGAAACACCATATATTTT. As protein: CASSLGQIFSGNTIYF.

The chain couples TRBV4-1 to TRBJ2-2, with D perhaps TRBD2 (7 bases). The CDR3 runs to 16 residues. The V and J ends lost 3 bases and 1 base respectively, with 12 bases between them. Germline CDR1 reads MGHRA; CDR2 reads YSYEKL. Here the CDR3 reads CASSHYGGQNTGELFF. As DNA, the CDR3 is TGCGCCAGCAGCCATTACGGGGGGCAGAACACCGGGGAGCTGTTTTTT.

This chain joins TRBV10-1 and TRBJ2-7; 10 bases fit TRBD1. The CDR3 contains 17 residues. CDR1 is WNHNN and CDR2 is SYGVQD in the germline V gene (reference sequence). This CDR3 is CPRGDRGLRGLWYEQYF. The CDR3 DNA sequence: TGCCCTAGGGGGGACAGGGGACTACGAGGCCTTTGGTACGAGCAGTACTTC.

This clone was seen once. The chain is built from TRBV27 and TRBJ1-5; D is possibly TRBD1 (5 bases). The CDR3 sequence is 15 residues long. Germline V lookup: CDR1 MNHEY, CDR2 SMNVEV (reference sequence). Trimming cost V 3 bases and J 0 bases, with 9 bases left between them. The CDR3 reads CASSLTAYSNQPQHF. DNA of the CDR3: TGTGCCAGCAGTTTGACAGCTTATAGCAATCAGCCCCAGCATTTT.

This chain connects TRBV6-5 to TRBJ1-5, with 7 bases that match TRBD1. Germline V gene data show CDR1 as MNHEY and CDR2 as SVGAGI. J was trimmed by 5 bases and V by 5 bases; bases with no gene match: 9. The length of the CDR3 is 15 residues. In nucleotides, the CDR3 is TGTGCCAGCAGTCCCCTGGACAGGAGAGATCAGCCCCAGCATTTT. Its protein is CASSPLDRRDQPQHF.

This clone was seen just once. V usage is TRBV7-6 and J usage is TRBJ2-1; 7 nucleotides match TRBD1. Per the germline V gene, CDR1 is SGHVS and CDR2 is FNYEAQ. The CDR3 is 17 residues long. V shed 0 bases, J shed 8 bases, and the junction held 13 bases outside the gene matches. CDR3 amino acids: CASSLAPIHRGVDEQFF. The CDR3 region has the DNA TGTGCCAGCAGCTTAGCCCCAATACACAGGGGTGTCGATGAGCAGTTCTTC.

V usage is TRBV4-1 and J usage is TRBJ1-1; 7 nucleotides align to TRBD1. CDR3 size: 14 residues. Germline CDR1 and CDR2: MGHRA and YSYEKL. V lost 4 bases, J lost 12 bases, and 14 bases stayed unmatched. CDR3: CASSLFQGGASTFF. Here the CDR3 DNA reads TGCGCCAGCAGCCTCTTCCAGGGGGGCGCATCAACTTTCTTT.

The chain employs TRBV29-1 and TRBJ1-5; tentative D call: TRBD1 (6 bases). Germline CDR1 reads SQVTM; CDR2 reads ANQGSEA. The germline V and J ends were trimmed by 7 bases and 0 bases, with 13 bases remaining between them. This CDR3 spans 14 amino acids. The CDR3 nucleotides are TGCAGCGCTAGGGACACAAATAGCAATCAGCCCCAGCATTTT. Translating it yields CSARDTNSNQPQHF.

This chain links TRBV27 with TRBJ1-5; 9 bases fit TRBD1. Trimming at V came to 6 bases and at J to 6 bases, leaving 3 bases not matched to a gene. The CDR3 consists of 13 residues. Germline V gene lookup returns CDR1 MNHEY and CDR2 SMNVEV (reference sequence). The CDR3 DNA follows: TGTGCCAGCAGCGGACAGGGGCCTCAGCCCCAGCATTTT. This translates into CASSGQGPQPQHF.

This chain joins TRBV7-9 and TRBJ1-1; TRBD1 matches 7 bases. Germline CDR1 SEHNR, CDR2 FQNEAQ (reference sequence). V shed 1 base, J shed 5 bases, and the junction held 4 bases outside the gene matches. The CDR3 spans 14 residues. The CDR3 region has the DNA TGTGCCAGCAGCTTAGAGGGGGCCTGGACTGAAGCTTTCTTT. This sequence encodes CASSLEGAWTEAFF.

The chain carries TRBV6-6 and TRBJ2-4; 8 bases line up with TRBD1. From germline, CDR1 is MNHNY and CDR2 SVGAGI (reference sequence). CDR3 length: 16 residues. V shed 4 bases, J shed 1 base, and the junction held 6 bases outside the gene matches. The CDR3 is CASSSRTGLAKNIQYF. The CDR3 DNA sequence: TGTGCCAGCAGTTCCCGGACAGGGTTGGCCAAAAACATTCAGTACTTC.

V and J are TRBV19 and TRBJ2-3; TRBD2 might be the D (6 bases). Deletions cut 5 bases from V and 4 bases from J, with 25 bases between. Germline assignment: CDR1 LNHDA and CDR2 SQIVND (reference sequence). The CDR3 is 18 amino acids. CDR3 protein: CASSSSPAGRAGADTQYF. The DNA of the CDR3 is TGTGCCAGTAGTTCCTCTCCCGCGGGGCGGGCCGGGGCAGATACGCAGTATTTT. The full variable domain, in which reference TRBV19 and TRBJ2-3 provide the parts outside the CDR3, is DGGITQSPKYLFRKEGQNVTLSCEQNLNHDAMYWYRQDPGQGLRLIYYSQIVNDFQKGDIAEGYSVSREKKESFPLTVTSAQKNPTAFYLCASSSSPAGRAGADTQYFGPGTRLTVL.

This chain links TRBV5-4 with TRBJ2-7; a possible D gene is TRBD2 (6 bases). Germline lookup yields CDR1 SGHNT and CDR2 YYREEE (reference sequence). The length of the CDR3 is 16 residues. Deletions cut 0 bases from V and 2 bases from J, with 15 bases between. CDR3 in DNA: TGTGCCAGCAGCTTGGATCCTGGGACTTTCCCCTACGAGCAGTACTTC. Residues: CASSLDPGTFPYEQYF.

The chain links TRBV19 to TRBJ1-1, with D possibly matching TRBD1 (5 bases). Germline V lookup: CDR1 LNHDA, CDR2 SQIVND (reference sequence). With 8 bases removed from V and 5 bases from J, the gap between germline ends came to 15 bases. The CDR3 spans 13 residues. The CDR3 protein is CASGPRGGTEAFF. The CDR3 nucleotides read TGTGCCAGTGGCCCGCGGGGGGGAACTGAAGCTTTCTTT.